This TCR beta chain stems from a study of T cells in localized non-small cell lung cancer. Study conclusions and caveats: Sequencing involved a lone tumor region, leaving heterogeneity possible. Longer overall survival was seen with higher T cell density measured in blood. Of the tissues analyzed, uninvolved adjacent lung showed maximal T cell clonality, greater than tumor.

Note on this clone: Antigen: not known.

Method: immunoSEQ multiplex PCR; TCRdb's copy keeps in-frame clones and lacks some. This table has around 100,000 clones, about 87% appearing once. CDR3 length: 13 residues. V was pared by 7 bases and J by 0 bases, with 8 bases between. Germline assignment: CDR1 SGHRS and CDR2 YFSETQ. The chain recombines TRBV5-1 with TRBJ1-3; D is undetermined. The sample here was peripheral blood, taken before any cancer treatment. This sequence originates from a man aged 35-75 years with stage I squamous cell lung carcinoma. CDR3 DNA: TGCGCCAGCGGAGTGAACTCTGGAAACACCATATATTTT. Residues: CASGVNSGNTIYF.